This T cell receptor (beta chain) was identified during a study of shared clonotypes between healthy human individuals. The table came from immunoSEQ multiplex PCR; TCRdb's copy has only in-frame clones and leaves some out. The sample yields approximately 2.5 million clones, approximately 93% seen once. Concerning this clone itself: Its antigen is unknown.

Study results and limitations: Compared with memory subsets, naive subsets generally had larger estimated richness.

What was sequenced was naive CD4+ T cells from PBMCs. The subset denotes: CD45RA+ positively selected. This sequence originates from a man aged 18 to 35 in good health. Some clones in this sample may be carry-over from other donors' samples.

DNA for the CDR3: TGTGCCAGCAGTACCCGACAGGGCCACACTGAAGCTTTCTTT. Translation gives CASSTRQGHTEAFF. J is TRBJ1-1 and V is TRBV27, with 7 bases identical to TRBD1. V lost 5 bases and J lost 3; bases outside the gene matches: 6. Germline-derived CDR1 and CDR2 are MNHEY and SMNVEV (reference sequence). The CDR3 spans 14 residues.